This T cell receptor (beta chain) was sequenced in a study of T-cell reconstitution after alpha-beta-depleted transplantation in children. On this clonotype: The antigen remains undetermined.

Study-wide findings and caveats: High day-60 TCRbeta diversity in some patients came from surviving recipient T cells and thymic progenitors. Reportedly, roughly two months post-transplant, alpha-beta T cells arose from several hundred expanded graft clones. A year had passed since transplant, and T-cell counts and diversity by then came mostly from newly produced T cells.

This CDR3 has 14 residues. The V end was cut by 5 bases, the J end by 2 bases, with 13 bases between. Per the germline V gene, CDR1 is SNHLY and CDR2 is FYNNEI. The TCRbeta library was prepared with unique molecular identifiers. In TCRdb, the PCR reads were re-called with MiXCR into one record per CDR3 protein. Of 750,000 to 950,000 distinct CDR3 sequences listed, approximately 15% are singletons. Specimen: PBMCs, mostly from graft donor cells, collected 360 days after TCRalphabeta/CD19-depleted stem cell transplant. This TCR derives from a male patient younger than 18 who had a stem cell transplant for acute lymphoblastic leukemia, so the T cells may come from the graft donor. The genes are TRBV2 and TRBJ2-7, with D possibly matching TRBD1 (6 bases). The CDR3 loop reads CASSYRVITYEQYF. For the CDR3, the DNA is TGTGCCAGCAGTTACAGGGTAATCACCTACGAGCAGTACTTC.